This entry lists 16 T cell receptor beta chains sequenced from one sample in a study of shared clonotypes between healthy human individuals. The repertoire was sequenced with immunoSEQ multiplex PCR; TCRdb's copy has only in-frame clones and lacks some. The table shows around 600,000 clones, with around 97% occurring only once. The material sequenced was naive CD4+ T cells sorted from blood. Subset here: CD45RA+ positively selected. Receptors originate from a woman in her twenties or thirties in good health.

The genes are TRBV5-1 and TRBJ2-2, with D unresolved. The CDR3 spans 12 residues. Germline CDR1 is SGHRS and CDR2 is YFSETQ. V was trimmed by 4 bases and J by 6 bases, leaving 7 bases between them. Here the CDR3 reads CASSLSPGELFF. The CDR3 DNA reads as TGCGCCAGCAGCCTAAGCCCCGGGGAGCTGTTTTTT.

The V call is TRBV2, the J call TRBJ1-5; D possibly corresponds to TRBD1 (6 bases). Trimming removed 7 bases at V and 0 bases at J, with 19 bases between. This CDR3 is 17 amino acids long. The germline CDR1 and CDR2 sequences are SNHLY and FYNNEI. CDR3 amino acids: CASIPWGALYSNQPQHF. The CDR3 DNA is TGTGCCAGCATCCCCTGGGGGGCCCTCTATAGCAATCAGCCCCAGCATTTT.

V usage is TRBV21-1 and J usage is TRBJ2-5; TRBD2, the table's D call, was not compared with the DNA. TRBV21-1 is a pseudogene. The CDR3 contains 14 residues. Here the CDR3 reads CASSKVQREKTQYF. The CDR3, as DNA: TGTGCCAGCAGCAAAGTCCAGCGGGAGAAGACCCAGTACTTC.

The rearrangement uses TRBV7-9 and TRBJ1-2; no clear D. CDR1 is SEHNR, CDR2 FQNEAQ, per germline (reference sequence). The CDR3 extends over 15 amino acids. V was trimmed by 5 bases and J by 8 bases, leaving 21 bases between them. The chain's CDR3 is CASSIRDTRAGGYTF. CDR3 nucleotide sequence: TGTGCCAGCAGCATACGAGACACCCGGGCGGGAGGCTACACCTTC.

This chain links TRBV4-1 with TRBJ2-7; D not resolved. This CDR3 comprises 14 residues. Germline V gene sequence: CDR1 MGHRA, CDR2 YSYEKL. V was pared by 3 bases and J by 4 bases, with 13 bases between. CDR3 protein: CASSHSLWTYEQYF. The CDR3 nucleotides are TGCGCCAGCAGCCACTCACTATGGACGTACGAGCAGTACTTC.

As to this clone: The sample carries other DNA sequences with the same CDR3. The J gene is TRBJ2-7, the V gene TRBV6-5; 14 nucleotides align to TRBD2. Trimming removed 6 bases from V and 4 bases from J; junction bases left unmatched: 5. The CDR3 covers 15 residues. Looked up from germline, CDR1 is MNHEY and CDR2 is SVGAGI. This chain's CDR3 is CASRFGTSGSYEQYF. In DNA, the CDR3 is TGTGCCAGCAGATTCGGGACTAGCGGGAGTTACGAGCAGTACTTC.

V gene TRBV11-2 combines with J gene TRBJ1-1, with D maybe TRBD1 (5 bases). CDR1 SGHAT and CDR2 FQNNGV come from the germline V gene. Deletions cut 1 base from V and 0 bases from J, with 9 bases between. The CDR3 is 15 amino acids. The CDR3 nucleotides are TGTGCCAGCAGCTTAGTGAGGGGTCTGAACACTGAAGCTTTCTTT. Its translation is CASSLVRGLNTEAFF.

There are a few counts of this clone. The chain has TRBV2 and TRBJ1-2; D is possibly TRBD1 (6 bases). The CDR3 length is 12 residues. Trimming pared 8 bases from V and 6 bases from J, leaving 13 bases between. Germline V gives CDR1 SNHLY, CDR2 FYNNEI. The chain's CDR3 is CASVQGGNGYTF. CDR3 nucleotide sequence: TGTGCCAGCGTACAGGGCGGGAATGGCTACACCTTC.

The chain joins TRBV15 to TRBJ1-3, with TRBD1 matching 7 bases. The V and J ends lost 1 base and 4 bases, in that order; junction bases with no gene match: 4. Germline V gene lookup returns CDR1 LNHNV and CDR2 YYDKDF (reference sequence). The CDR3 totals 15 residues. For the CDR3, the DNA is TGTGCCACCAGCAGAGGAGGGGGCGGAGGAAACACCATATATTTT. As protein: CATSRGGGGGNTIYF.

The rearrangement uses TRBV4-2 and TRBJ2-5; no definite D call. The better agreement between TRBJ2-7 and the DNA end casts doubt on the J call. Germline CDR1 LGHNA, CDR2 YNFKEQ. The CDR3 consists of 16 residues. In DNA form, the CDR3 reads TGTGCCAGCAGCCAAGTGGTAGGAGACGCCCTCCACGAGCAGTACTTC. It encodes CASSQVVGDALHEQYF.

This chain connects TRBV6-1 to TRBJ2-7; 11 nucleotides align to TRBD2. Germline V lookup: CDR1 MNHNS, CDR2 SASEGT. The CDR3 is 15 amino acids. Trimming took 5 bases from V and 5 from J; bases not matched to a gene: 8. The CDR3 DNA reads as TGTGCCAGCAGTCCCACTAGCGGGAGCGTCAACGAGCAGTACTTC. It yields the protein CASSPTSGSVNEQYF.

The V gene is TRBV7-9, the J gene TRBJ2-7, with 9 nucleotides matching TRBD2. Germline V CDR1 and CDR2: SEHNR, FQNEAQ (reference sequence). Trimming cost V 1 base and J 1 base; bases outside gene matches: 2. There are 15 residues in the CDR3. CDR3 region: CASSLGLAESYEQYF. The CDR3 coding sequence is TGTGCCAGCAGCTTAGGACTAGCGGAATCCTACGAGCAGTACTTC.

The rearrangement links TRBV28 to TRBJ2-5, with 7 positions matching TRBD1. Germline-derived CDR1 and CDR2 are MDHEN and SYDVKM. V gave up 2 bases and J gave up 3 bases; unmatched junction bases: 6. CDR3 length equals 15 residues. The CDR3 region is CASSLIRGTKETQYF. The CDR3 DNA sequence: TGTGCCAGCAGTTTAATCAGGGGGACAAAAGAGACCCAGTACTTC.

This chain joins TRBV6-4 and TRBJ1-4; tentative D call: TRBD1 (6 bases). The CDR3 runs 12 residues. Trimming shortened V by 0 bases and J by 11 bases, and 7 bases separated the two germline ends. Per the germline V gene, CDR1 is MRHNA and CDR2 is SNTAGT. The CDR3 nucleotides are TGTGCCAGCAGTGACTCTCAGGGGAAACTGTTTTTT. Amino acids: CASSDSQGKLFF.

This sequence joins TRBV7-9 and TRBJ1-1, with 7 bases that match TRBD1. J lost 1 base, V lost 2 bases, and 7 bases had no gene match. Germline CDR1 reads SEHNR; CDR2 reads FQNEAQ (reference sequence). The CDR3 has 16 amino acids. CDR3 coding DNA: TGTGCCAGCAGCTTAAGGGGGCGTAGAGGGAACACTGAAGCTTTCTTT. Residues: CASSLRGRRGNTEAFF.

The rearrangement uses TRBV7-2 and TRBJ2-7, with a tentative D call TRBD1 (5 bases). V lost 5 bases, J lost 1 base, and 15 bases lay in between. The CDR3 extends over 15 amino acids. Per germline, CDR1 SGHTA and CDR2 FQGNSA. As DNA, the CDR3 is TGTGCCAGCAGCCAGGGCCGGCGGCTGTCCTACGAGCAGTACTTC. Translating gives CASSQGRRLSYEQYF.